Listed below are T cell receptor beta chains from one sample, sequenced in a study of a mutant IDH1 vaccine in newly diagnosed glioma. These receptors are not linked to any known antigen. Clones were sequenced by immunoSEQ multiplex PCR, and TCRdb holds only the in-frame ones, with some missing. Altogether 44,000 or so clones are present, about 86% being singletons, with the ten largest covering 4.5% to 6%. Sample: PBMCs, taken from a glioma patient whose treatment included an IDH1 peptide vaccine. All receptors come from a woman aged 40-49 years with glioma. Some clones in this sample may be carry-over from other donors' samples. Both conserved end residues are part of each CDR3. The order of the fields is clone size, D gene, V gene, J gene, CDR3 DNA, CDR3 protein. D genes are given only for firm matches. Clone size appears in some rows only: once, few, many, or a class for an expanded clone.

abundance: NA
d_gene: NA
v_gene: TRBV7-2
j_gene: TRBJ2-6
CDR3nt: TGTGCCAGCAGCTTAGGAGCGTCCCCTGGGGCCAACGTCCTGACTTTC
CDR3aa: CASSLGASPGANVLTF

abundance: NA
d_gene: NA
v_gene: TRBV7-2
j_gene: TRBJ2-7
CDR3nt: TGTGCCAGCACCGCCGCCGAGGGAGAGCAGTACTTC
CDR3aa: CASTAAEGEQYF

abundance: NA
d_gene: NA
v_gene: TRBV29-1
j_gene: TRBJ2-3
CDR3nt: TGCAGCGTTGAAAGGGCATCAAATACGCAGTATTTT
CDR3aa: CSVERASNTQYF

abundance: NA
d_gene: NA
v_gene: TRBV7-2
j_gene: TRBJ2-1
CDR3nt: TGTGCCAGCAGCCGTGTGTGGGGGGATGTAGATGAGCAGTTCTTC
CDR3aa: CASSRVWGDVDEQFF

abundance: NA
d_gene: NA
v_gene: TRBV2
j_gene: TRBJ2-2
CDR3nt: TGTGCCAGCAGTTTGGAGGGGGGTATCAACACCGGGGAGCTGTTTTTT
CDR3aa: CASSLEGGINTGELFF

abundance: NA
d_gene: NA
v_gene: TRBV13
j_gene: TRBJ1-5
CDR3nt: TGTGCCAGCAGCTTAGGCAGGGGCAATCAGCCCCAGCATTTT
CDR3aa: CASSLGRGNQPQHF

abundance: NA
d_gene: NA
v_gene: TRBV28
j_gene: TRBJ2-1
CDR3nt: TGTGCCAGCAGTTTAATCAGGGATATCTACAATGAGCAGTTCTTC
CDR3aa: CASSLIRDIYNEQFF

abundance: few
d_gene: NA
v_gene: TRBV19
j_gene: TRBJ1-1
CDR3nt: TGTGCCAGTAGCCCCAGGGTCTTGGACACTGAAGCTTTCTTT
CDR3aa: CASSPRVLDTEAFF

abundance: NA
d_gene: NA
v_gene: TRBV5-1
j_gene: TRBJ1-4
CDR3nt: TGCGCCAGCAGCTTTGAGCCGCAGGCCCCTAATGAAAAACTGTTTTTT
CDR3aa: CASSFEPQAPNEKLFF

abundance: NA
d_gene: NA
v_gene: TRBV5-1
j_gene: TRBJ1-1
CDR3nt: TGCGCCAGCAGCTTAGGAGCTGAAGCTTTCTTT
CDR3aa: CASSLGAEAFF

abundance: once
d_gene: TRBD2
v_gene: TRBV5-4
j_gene: TRBJ2-2
CDR3nt: TGTGCCAGCAGCACTGGGACTAGCGGGCTCACCGGGGAGCTGTTTTTT
CDR3aa: CASSTGTSGLTGELFF

abundance: NA
d_gene: NA
v_gene: TRBV7-2
j_gene: TRBJ1-3
CDR3nt: TGTGCCAGCAGCTTAGGCGTCTCTGGAAACACCATATATTTT
CDR3aa: CASSLGVSGNTIYF

abundance: NA
d_gene: NA
v_gene: TRBV6-5
j_gene: TRBJ2-5
CDR3nt: TGTGCCAGCAGTTACATTGGAGAGACCCAGTACTTC
CDR3aa: CASSYIGETQYF

abundance: NA
d_gene: TRBD1
v_gene: TRBV4-1
j_gene: TRBJ2-6
CDR3nt: TGCGCCAGCAGCCTAGGGGGACAGGGGGCTACTGGGGCCAACGTCCTGACTTTC
CDR3aa: CASSLGGQGATGANVLTF

abundance: NA
d_gene: TRBD2
v_gene: TRBV5-1
j_gene: TRBJ2-7
CDR3nt: TGCGCCAGCAGCTTGGTCACTAGCGGAGCCTACGAGCAGTACTTC
CDR3aa: CASSLVTSGAYEQYF

abundance: NA
d_gene: NA
v_gene: TRBV28
j_gene: TRBJ1-2
CDR3nt: TGTGCCAGCAGTTTTCCCCTCGACAGCGAGAGCTATGGCTACACCTTC
CDR3aa: CASSFPLDSESYGYTF

abundance: once
d_gene: NA
v_gene: TRBV7-2
j_gene: TRBJ1-1
CDR3nt: TGTGCCAGCAGCTTAGCGCTGGCTTTCTTT
CDR3aa: CASSLALAFF

abundance: NA
d_gene: NA
v_gene: TRBV7-2
j_gene: TRBJ2-1
CDR3nt: TGTGCCAGCAGCTTACTCCCGGGTCTCACGTACAATGAGCAGTTCTTC
CDR3aa: CASSLLPGLTYNEQFF

abundance: NA
d_gene: NA
v_gene: TRBV21-1
j_gene: TRBJ2-4
CDR3nt: TGTGCCAGCAGCAAAGCAGCCAACATTCAGTACTTC
CDR3aa: CASSKAANIQYF

abundance: NA
d_gene: NA
v_gene: TRBV5-1
j_gene: TRBJ1-2
CDR3nt: TGCGCCAGCAGCTTGGGCGGAGCTAACTATGGCTACACCTTC
CDR3aa: CASSLGGANYGYTF

abundance: NA
d_gene: NA
v_gene: TRBV19
j_gene: TRBJ1-1
CDR3nt: TGTGCCAGTAGTATTTGGACAGCTAACACTGAAGCTTTCTTT
CDR3aa: CASSIWTANTEAFF

abundance: NA
d_gene: TRBD1
v_gene: TRBV6-5
j_gene: TRBJ1-2
CDR3nt: TGTGCCAGCAGTTACAACCGACAGGGCGTCTATGGCTACACCTTC
CDR3aa: CASSYNRQGVYGYTF

abundance: NA
d_gene: NA
v_gene: TRBV4-1
j_gene: TRBJ2-7
CDR3nt: TGCGCCAGCAGCCAAGGTCCCGGATTGGAGAACGAGCAGTACTTC
CDR3aa: CASSQGPGLENEQYF

abundance: few
d_gene: NA
v_gene: TRBV27
j_gene: TRBJ2-3
CDR3nt: TGTGCCAGCAGTGCCCGCACAGATACGCAGTATTTT
CDR3aa: CASSARTDTQYF

abundance: NA
d_gene: NA
v_gene: TRBV4-3
j_gene: TRBJ2-1
CDR3nt: TGCGCCAGCAGCCAGGGGAGGATGTCCGATGAGCAGTTCTTC
CDR3aa: CASSQGRMSDEQFF

abundance: NA
d_gene: NA
v_gene: TRBV10-3
j_gene: TRBJ2-4
CDR3nt: TGTGCCATCAGTGCCCCGGAGGGTCTGAAGCTATACTTC
CDR3aa: CAISAPEGLKLYF

abundance: NA
d_gene: NA
v_gene: TRBV15
j_gene: TRBJ1-5
CDR3nt: TGTGCCACCAGCAGAGGAGATAGCAATCAGCCCCAGCATTTT
CDR3aa: CATSRGDSNQPQHF

abundance: NA
d_gene: NA
v_gene: TRBV18
j_gene: TRBJ1-1
CDR3nt: TGTGCCAGCTCACCAGAGCGCACAGGCACTGAAGCTTTCTTT
CDR3aa: CASSPERTGTEAFF

abundance: NA
d_gene: TRBD2
v_gene: TRBV10-3
j_gene: TRBJ2-1
CDR3nt: TGTGCCATCAGTGAGCCCCTGGTAGCGGGGGGAAACAATGAGCAGTTCTTC
CDR3aa: CAISEPLVAGGNNEQFF

abundance: NA
d_gene: NA
v_gene: TRBV4-3
j_gene: TRBJ2-7
CDR3nt: TGCGCCAGCAGCCAATCGGGAAGTGGCACCTACGAGCAGTACTTC
CDR3aa: CASSQSGSGTYEQYF

abundance: once
d_gene: NA
v_gene: TRBV6-6
j_gene: TRBJ2-7
CDR3nt: TGTGCCAGCAGTTTGGGGGACGAGCAGTACTTC
CDR3aa: CASSLGDEQYF

abundance: few
d_gene: NA
v_gene: TRBV11-2
j_gene: TRBJ2-7
CDR3nt: TGTGCCAGCAGCTTTAGGTTTCGGGGACGGTCCTACGAGCAGTACTTC
CDR3aa: CASSFRFRGRSYEQYF

abundance: NA
d_gene: NA
v_gene: TRBV27
j_gene: TRBJ2-7
CDR3nt: TGTGCCAGCAGGGGGGGTTGGGTGGGCGAGCAGTACTTC
CDR3aa: CASRGGWVGEQYF

abundance: once
d_gene: NA
v_gene: TRBV20-1
j_gene: TRBJ1-2
CDR3nt: TGCAGTGCTCTAACTAGTCGAGACTACACCTTC
CDR3aa: CSALTSRDYTF

abundance: NA
d_gene: TRBD1
v_gene: TRBV5-1
j_gene: TRBJ2-2
CDR3nt: TGCGCCAGCAGACCGGGACAGACGAACACCGGGGAGCTGTTTTTT
CDR3aa: CASRPGQTNTGELFF

abundance: NA
d_gene: NA
v_gene: TRBV7-2
j_gene: TRBJ1-2
CDR3nt: TGTGCCAGCAGCCACGAATTGAGGACAGTCCTAAACTATGGCTACACCTTC
CDR3aa: CASSHELRTVLNYGYTF

abundance: NA
d_gene: NA
v_gene: TRBV18
j_gene: TRBJ1-1
CDR3nt: TGTGCCAGCTCACCCCCCATTCGGACCATGAACACTGAAGCTTTCTTT
CDR3aa: CASSPPIRTMNTEAFF

abundance: NA
d_gene: NA
v_gene: TRBV5-1
j_gene: TRBJ1-4
CDR3nt: TGCGCCAGCAGCTTGGCCCAAGGAGGGGGGGGCGAAAAACTGTTTTTT
CDR3aa: CASSLAQGGGGEKLFF

abundance: NA
d_gene: NA
v_gene: TRBV5-4
j_gene: TRBJ2-3
CDR3nt: TGTGCCAGCAGCTCGACGACAGGAGCAGATACGCAGTATTTT
CDR3aa: CASSSTTGADTQYF

abundance: NA
d_gene: TRBD2
v_gene: TRBV29-1
j_gene: TRBJ2-1
CDR3nt: TGCGGCTCAATGGGGTCTAGCGGGGGGAGCTCCTACAATGAGCAGTTCTTC
CDR3aa: CGSMGSSGGSSYNEQFF

abundance: NA
d_gene: NA
v_gene: TRBV14
j_gene: TRBJ1-2
CDR3nt: TGTGCCAGCAGCCAAGATCGGTGGTCTCCCGGCTACACCTTC
CDR3aa: CASSQDRWSPGYTF

abundance: NA
d_gene: TRBD1
v_gene: TRBV5-4
j_gene: TRBJ2-1
CDR3nt: TGTGCCAGCACCGGGACAGCCTACAATGAGCAGTTCTTC
CDR3aa: CASTGTAYNEQFF

abundance: NA
d_gene: NA
v_gene: TRBV7-9
j_gene: TRBJ2-5
CDR3nt: TGTGCCAGCAGCGTGAATGACGGGGGGACCCAGTACTTC
CDR3aa: CASSVNDGGTQYF

abundance: NA
d_gene: NA
v_gene: TRBV9
j_gene: TRBJ2-7
CDR3nt: TGTGCCAGCAGCGGGAGGGGCGTTAGCTTC
CDR3aa: CASSGRGVSF

abundance: NA
d_gene: TRBD2
v_gene: TRBV7-9
j_gene: TRBJ2-1
CDR3nt: TGTGGAGCGGGGAAATCCGCCCCCAATGAGCAGTTCTTC
CDR3aa: CGAGKSAPNEQFF

abundance: NA
d_gene: TRBD1
v_gene: TRBV7-3
j_gene: TRBJ1-2
CDR3nt: TGTGCCAGTAACAGGGGCTACTATGGCTACACCTTC
CDR3aa: CASNRGYYGYTF

abundance: NA
d_gene: TRBD2
v_gene: TRBV5-1
j_gene: TRBJ2-2
CDR3nt: TGCGCCAGCAGCTTGGGGAGCGGGAGGACGACGACCGGGGAGCTGTTTTTT
CDR3aa: CASSLGSGRTTTGELFF

abundance: NA
d_gene: NA
v_gene: TRBV7-2
j_gene: TRBJ1-4
CDR3nt: TGTGCCAGCAGCTTACGGGGGAGTATAGGTGAAAAACTGTTTTTT
CDR3aa: CASSLRGSIGEKLFF

abundance: NA
d_gene: NA
v_gene: TRBV7-9
j_gene: TRBJ1-2
CDR3nt: TGTGCCAGCATCCCCCTTACGACCGGAATCGGGGGCTACACCTTC
CDR3aa: CASIPLTTGIGGYTF

abundance: few
d_gene: TRBD2
v_gene: TRBV29-1
j_gene: TRBJ2-7
CDR3nt: TGCAGCGTTGTGGCAGCGGGGGGTTACGAGCAGTACTTC
CDR3aa: CSVVAAGGYEQYF